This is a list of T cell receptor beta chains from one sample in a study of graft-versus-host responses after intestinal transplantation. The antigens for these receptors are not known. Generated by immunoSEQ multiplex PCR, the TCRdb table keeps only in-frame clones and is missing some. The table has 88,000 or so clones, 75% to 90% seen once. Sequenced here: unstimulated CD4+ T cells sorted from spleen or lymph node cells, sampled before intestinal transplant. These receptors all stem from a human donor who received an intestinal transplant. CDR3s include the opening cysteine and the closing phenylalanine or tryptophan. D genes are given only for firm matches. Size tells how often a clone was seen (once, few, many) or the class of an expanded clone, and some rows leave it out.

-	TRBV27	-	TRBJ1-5	CASKDPGVNQPQHF	TGTGCCAGCAAGGATCCGGGAGTCAATCAGCCCCAGCATTTT
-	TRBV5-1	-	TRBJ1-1	CASSLVGGAGTEAFF	TGCGCCAGCAGCTTGGTGGGGGGGGCGGGCACTGAAGCTTTCTTT
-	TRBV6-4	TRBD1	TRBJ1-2	CASRKLGDRAAYGYTF	TGTGCCAGCAGAAAATTGGGGGACAGGGCCGCCTATGGCTACACCTTC
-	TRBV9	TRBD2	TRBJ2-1	CASSPGGASSYNEQFF	TGTGCCAGCAGCCCCGGGGGGGCTAGCTCCTACAATGAGCAGTTCTTC
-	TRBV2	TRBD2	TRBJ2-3	CASSPTSGGLTDTQYF	TGTGCCAGCAGCCCGACTAGCGGGGGCCTCACAGATACGCAGTATTTT
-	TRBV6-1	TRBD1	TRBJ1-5	CASGTGVNQPQHF	TGTGCCAGCGGGACAGGGGTGAATCAGCCCCAGCATTTT
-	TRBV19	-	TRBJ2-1	CASSMGSRGGEQFF	TGTGCCAGTAGTATGGGGTCAAGGGGTGGGGAGCAGTTCTTC
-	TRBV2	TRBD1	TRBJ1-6	CASSDLTGGLPPLHF	TGTGCCAGCAGCGACCTGACAGGGGGCTTGCCACCCCTCCACTTT
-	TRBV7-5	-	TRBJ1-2	CARSHPRTGAEGYTF	TGTGCCAGAAGCCATCCACGGACAGGGGCTGAAGGCTACACCTTC
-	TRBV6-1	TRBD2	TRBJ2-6	CASGREGGANVLTF	TGTGCCAGCGGCAGGGAGGGTGGGGCCAACGTCCTGACTTTC
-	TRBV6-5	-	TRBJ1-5	CASRLQGFNQPQHF	TGTGCCAGCAGACTACAGGGTTTCAATCAGCCCCAGCATTTT
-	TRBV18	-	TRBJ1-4	CASSPQRTNEKLFF	TGTGCCAGCTCACCACAGAGAACTAATGAAAAACTGTTTTTT
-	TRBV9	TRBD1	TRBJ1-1	CASSVAAGGSEAFF	TGTGCCAGCAGCGTAGCGGCAGGGGGTTCTGAAGCTTTCTTT
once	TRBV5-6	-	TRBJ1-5	CASSFGTHNQPQHF	TGTGCCAGCAGCTTTGGGACTCACAATCAGCCCCAGCATTTT
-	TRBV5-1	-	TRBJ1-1	CASSPAESRNTEAFF	TGCGCCAGCAGCCCTGCCGAGTCGAGGAACACTGAAGCTTTCTTT